This entry lists 4 T cell receptor beta chains sequenced from one sample in a study of cytotoxic CD8 clonotypes in ibrutinib-treated CLL. TCRdb keeps only in-frame clones here, not all; method: immunoSEQ multiplex PCR. The sample records nearly 300,000 clones, roughly four fifths being singletons. The sequencing here drew on PBMCs, taken at disease progression, from a patient treated with ibrutinib. Receptors were obtained from a human donor with chronic lymphocytic leukemia.

Comment on this clone: The missing conserved phenylalanine or tryptophan at the end of this CDR3 makes a read error likely. The DNA is omitted, as the CDR3 cannot be located on it reliably, and the CDR3 follows TCRdb's listing. The chain links TRBV5-1 to TRBJ2-7; whether TRBD2, the table's D call, matches the DNA was not checked. The CDR3 totals 11 residues, both ends included. Germline values: CDR1 SGHRS, CDR2 YFSETQ. The CDR3: CASRYGGYCCY.

The V call is TRBV7-2, the J call TRBJ1-1, with D tentatively TRBD1 (6 bases). The length of the CDR3 is 16 residues. Trimming took off 5 bases at V and 1 base at J, with 17 bases between the two ends. Germline CDR1 is SGHTA and CDR2 is FQGNSA. This CDR3 reads CASSAGGWGQNTEAFF. The CDR3 coding sequence is TGTGCCAGCAGCGCTGGAGGGTGGGGACAGAACACTGAAGCTTTCTTT.

V is TRBV20-1 and J is TRBJ2-7; perhaps TRBD1 as D (5 bases). The CDR3 totals 11 residues. Deletions cut 7 bases from V and 3 bases from J, with 10 bases between. CDR1 and CDR2 (germline): DFQATT, SNEGSKA (reference sequence). The CDR3 region has the DNA TGCAGTGTAGGGGAAGACTACGAGCAGTACTTC. It translates to CSVGEDYEQYF.

This clone was seen only a few times. V usage is TRBV11-2 and J usage is TRBJ2-7, with TRBD2 matching over 7 bases. Germline values: CDR1 SGHAT, CDR2 FQNNGV. V trimming: 1 base; J trimming: 3 bases; junction bases outside the gene matches: 6. CDR3 length: 15 residues. The chain's CDR3 is CASSLGLAAVYEQYF. For the CDR3, the DNA is TGTGCCAGCAGCTTAGGGCTAGCGGCGGTCTACGAGCAGTACTTC. The full variable domain, in which reference TRBV11-2 and TRBJ2-7 provide the parts outside the CDR3, is EAGVAQSPRYKIIEKRQSVAFWCNPISGHATLYWYQQILGQGPKLLIQFQNNGVVDDSQLPKDRFSAERLKGVDSTLKIQPAKLEDSAVYLCASSLGLAAVYEQYFGPGTRLTVT.